The clone carrying this T cell receptor (beta chain) has just a few counts. Its antigen is undetermined. This sample stems from a study of response to subunit inactivated influenza vaccine. Study observations and caveats: It was suggested by the authors that few new T cells are recruited by each seasonal influenza vaccination.

V dropped 5 bases and J dropped 0 bases, with 13 bases sitting between them. CDR1 is SQVTM and CDR2 is ANQGSEA in the germline V gene. This CDR3 region has 14 residues. Each CDR3 protein is one row after TCRdb ran MiXCR on the RT-PCR reads. The sample lists about 520,000 distinct CDR3 sequences, about 25% occurring once. The receptor comes from a man aged 45-65 years who received an inactivated influenza vaccine. This chain connects TRBV29-1 to TRBJ1-1; perhaps TRBD1 as D (6 bases). Sample: CD4+ T cells sorted from PBMCs, taken 5 days after vaccination. CDR3 coding DNA: TGCAGCGTTTCCAGGACAGTAATGAACACTGAAGCTTTCTTT. Its translation is CSVSRTVMNTEAFF.